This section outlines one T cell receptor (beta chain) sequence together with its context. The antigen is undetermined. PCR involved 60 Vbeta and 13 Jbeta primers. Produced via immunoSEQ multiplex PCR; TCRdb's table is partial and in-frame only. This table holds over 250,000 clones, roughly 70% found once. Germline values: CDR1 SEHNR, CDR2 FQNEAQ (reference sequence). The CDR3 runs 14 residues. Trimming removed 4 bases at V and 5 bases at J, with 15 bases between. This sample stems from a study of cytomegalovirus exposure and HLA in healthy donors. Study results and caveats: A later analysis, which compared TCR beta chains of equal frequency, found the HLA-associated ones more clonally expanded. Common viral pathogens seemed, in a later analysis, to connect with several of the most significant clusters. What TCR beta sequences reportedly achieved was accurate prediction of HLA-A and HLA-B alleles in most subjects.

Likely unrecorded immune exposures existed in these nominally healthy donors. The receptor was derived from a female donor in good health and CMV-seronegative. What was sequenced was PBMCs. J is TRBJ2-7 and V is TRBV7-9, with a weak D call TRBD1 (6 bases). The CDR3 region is CASSSYQQGNEQYF. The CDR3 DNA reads TGTGCCAGCAGCTCATACCAACAGGGAAACGAGCAGTACTTC.